This TCR beta chain was identified in a study of T cell clusters in autoimmune cytopenias. Roughly 38,000 genome equivalents of blood DNA were amplified for TRB. The germline V gene encodes CDR1 MNHEY and CDR2 SVGAGI. CDR3 size: 14 residues. TRB was amplified by touch-down multiplex PCR, primer pools A and B combined. After re-calling the multiplex PCR reads, TCRdb lists one entry per CDR3 protein, DNA absent. The ten most abundant clones cover around three fifths of a sample with several thousand distinct CDR3 sequences. The same sample was also used in a study of T cell repertoires in aging, cancer and after chemotherapy. That study adds: In cancer patients, declining TCR diversity with age involved lost richness and lost evenness.

Sequenced input: peripheral blood. The V call is TRBV6-5, the J call TRBJ1-5; TCRdb outputs TRBD1, but without DNA this stays unchecked. The sequence was obtained from a human donor in good health. The CDR3 is CASRGTGVNQPQHF.